This T cell receptor beta chain is drawn from a study of blood T cell repertoires in COVID-19. In the study overall: The samples span acute and convalescent COVID-19 from the United States, Italy and Spain.

Participant ages covered about 18 to 90 years across 24 US areas. Clones were sequenced by immunoSEQ multiplex PCR, and TCRdb holds only the in-frame ones, with some missing. The sample includes about 140,000 clones, 70% to 85% seen only once; the top ten take 1.5% to 2%. Unmatched junction bases numbered 2, after V lost 3 bases and J lost 5 bases. The CDR3 runs to 13 residues. CDR1 and CDR2 (germline): MRHNA, SNTAGT. Sequences were obtained from PBMCs or T cells enriched from blood (not recorded which). The TCR comes from a young woman who had been exposed to COVID-19. This sequence joins TRBV6-4 and TRBJ1-1; TRBD1 matches 8 bases. The CDR3 reads CASSERQGTEAFF. The CDR3 region has the DNA TGTGCCAGCAGTGAGAGACAGGGGACTGAAGCTTTCTTT.